One sample yielded the 21 T cell receptor beta chains listed below, sequenced in a study of blood T cells in healthy people across ages. Then a second PCR, running about 6 to 12 cycles, was carried out with a sample-barcoded 5' primer and a J-beta primer mix. TCRdb called the 5' RACE reads again in MiXCR, with one record for every CDR3 protein. Among 950,000 to 1,200,000 distinct CDR3 sequences, less than 45% were seen once, and the ten largest hold about an eighth. Sample: blood. These receptors came from a man aged 18 to 35 in good health.

The CDR3 here is CASSDRVQEQFF. The CDR3, as DNA: TGTGCCAGCAGTGACAGGGTCCAGGAGCAGTTCTTC. The rearrangement links TRBV12-3 or TRBV12-4 to TRBJ2-1, with 7 bases aligning to TRBD1. The length of the CDR3 is 12 residues. V trimming: 5 bases; J trimming: 10 bases; junction bases outside the gene matches: 5.

The CDR3 DNA sequence: TGCAGTGCGGTTTCGAGAAATGAAAAACTGTTTTTT. This encodes CSAVSRNEKLFF. J is TRBJ1-4 and V is TRBV20-1, with no clear D. V shed 6 bases and J shed 5 bases, with 10 bases lying between them. The CDR3 covers 12 residues. Germline CDR1 DFQATT, CDR2 SNEGSKA (reference sequence).

This clonotype was observed a few times. This chain joins TRBV5-6 and TRBJ1-2; 7 bases are shared with TRBD1. The CDR3 consists of 15 residues. Unmatched junction bases numbered 4, after V lost 2 bases and J lost 0 bases. Germline V gives CDR1 SGHDT, CDR2 YYEEEE. CDR3 in amino acids: CASSFKGQSNYGYTF. In DNA, the CDR3 is TGTGCCAGCAGCTTCAAGGGACAGTCTAACTATGGCTACACCTTC.

The chain links TRBV10-3 to TRBJ1-1; TRBD1 is a possible D gene (6 bases). CDR3 size: 16 residues. V shed 6 bases and J shed 1 base, with 18 bases lying between them. The germline V gene encodes CDR1 ENHRY and CDR2 SYGVKD. CDR3 bases: TGTGCCATCAGATACAGCCCGGACAGCGAGAACACTGAAGCTTTCTTT. Its translation: CAIRYSPDSENTEAFF.

The V and J genes are TRBV27 and TRBJ1-1, with a possible D match to TRBD1 (5 bases). Germline CDR1 MNHEY, CDR2 SMNVEV (reference sequence). The CDR3 has 14 residues. V lost 6 bases to trimming and J lost 6 bases, with 17 bases between them. The CDR3: CASSYDQGDAEAFF. CDR3 in DNA: TGTGCCAGCAGCTATGACCAGGGCGACGCTGAAGCTTTCTTT.

About this clonotype: A clone one base away is much larger, so this may be a read error. The chain recombines TRBV5-4 with TRBJ2-1; D gene uncertain. V lost 2 bases and J 6 bases, leaving 3 bases between the germline ends. The CDR3 totals 11 residues. Germline lookup yields CDR1 SGHNT and CDR2 YYREEE (reference sequence). CDR3 sequence: CASSFFNEQFF. The CDR3 DNA sequence: TGTGCCAGCAGCTTTTTCAATGAGCAGTTCTTC.

This clonotype has just a few counts. The chain carries TRBV29-1 and TRBJ1-1, with D uncertain. The V gene's germline CDR1 is SQVTM and CDR2 ANQGSEA. The CDR3 consists of 13 residues. The V end was cut by 4 bases, the J end by 0 bases, with 9 bases between. The CDR3 protein is CSVGKQMNTEAFF. The CDR3 bases are TGCAGCGTTGGTAAACAGATGAACACTGAAGCTTTCTTT.

This clonotype came up a few times. This chain joins TRBV24-1 and TRBJ1-2; D is ambiguous. Germline CDR1 and CDR2: KGHDR and SFDVKD. The CDR3 runs 11 residues. Trimming pared 6 bases from V and 6 bases from J, leaving 7 bases between. CDR3 in DNA: TGTGCCACCAGTCCCGGGGATGGCTACACCTTC. Its translation: CATSPGDGYTF.

Regarding this clonotype: A much larger clone sits a single nucleotide away, making a read error possible. The rearrangement links TRBV12-3 or TRBV12-4 to TRBJ2-1; no clear D gene. The CDR3 spans 11 residues. The CDR3 protein is CTSSRINEQFF. The CDR3 region has the DNA TGTACCAGCAGCCGAATCAATGAGCAGTTCTTC.

The chain employs TRBV2 and TRBJ1-2, with D perhaps matching TRBD1 (6 bases). The CDR3 consists of 13 residues. The V gene lost 10 bases and the J gene lost 7 bases, with 19 bases spanning the gap. CDR1 is SNHLY and CDR2 is FYNNEI in the germline V gene. The CDR3 bases are TGTGCCACCCCGCACAAACAGGGTAGTGGCTACACCTTC. Protein product: CATPHKQGSGYTF.

The chain combines TRBV4-1 with TRBJ1-2; D is perhaps TRBD1 (5 bases). CDR3 size: 13 residues. The V gene's germline CDR1 is MGHRA and CDR2 YSYEKL. V lost 4 bases and J lost 13, with 19 bases in between. The CDR3 protein is CASSLGIEGTGTF. The CDR3 coding sequence is TGCGCCAGCAGCCTGGGGATAGAGGGGACCGGCACCTTC.

The J gene is TRBJ2-5, the V gene TRBV7-9; TRBD1 is a possible D gene (5 bases). CDR1 and CDR2 from the germline V gene are SEHNR and FQNEAQ (reference sequence). Deletions cut 4 bases from V and 5 bases from J, with 11 bases between. CDR3 size: 13 residues. The CDR3 DNA is TGTGCCAGCAGCTACCCAGGGTTGGAGACCCAGTACTTC. It is translated as CASSYPGLETQYF.

The chain joins TRBV27 to TRBJ1-6, with 7 nucleotides matching TRBD1. The CDR3 consists of 16 residues. With V trimmed by 5 bases and J by 3 bases, 7 bases remained unmatched. Germline V gene sequence: CDR1 MNHEY, CDR2 SMNVEV (reference sequence). In DNA form, the CDR3 reads TGTGCCAGCAGTCCTTCAGGGGGAGGCTATAATTCACCCCTCCACTTT. Translating it yields CASSPSGGGYNSPLHF.

V and J are TRBV10-3 and TRBJ1-5; D call uncertain. V lost 8 bases to trimming and J lost 5 bases, with 13 bases between them. Germline V gene data show CDR1 as ENHRY and CDR2 as SYGVKD. This CDR3 contains 13 residues. CDR3 DNA sequence: TGTGCCATCGGAGTCCCGGGTTATCAGCCCCAGCATTTT. It is translated as CAIGVPGYQPQHF.

The gene calls are TRBV6-2 or TRBV6-3 and TRBJ2-3, with a possible D match to TRBD1 (6 bases). The CDR3 sequence is 14 residues long. V dropped 7 bases and J dropped 7 bases, with 18 bases sitting between them. CDR1 is MNHEY, CDR2 SVGEGT, per germline. The CDR3 bases are TGTGCCAGCAACGAAAACTCCGGGACACATACGCAGTATTTT. Translated: CASNENSGTHTQYF.

The chain links TRBV27 to TRBJ2-3, with TRBD2 matching 10 bases. Germline lookup yields CDR1 MNHEY and CDR2 SMNVEV (reference sequence). The CDR3 covers 16 residues. Trimming removed 2 bases from V and 2 bases from J; junction bases left unmatched: 4. CDR3 residues: CASSLMGLALTDTQYF. DNA for the CDR3: TGTGCCAGCAGTTTAATGGGACTAGCGCTCACAGATACGCAGTATTTT.

This clonotype was seen only a few times. The J gene is TRBJ2-1, the V gene TRBV6-1; no reliable D call. Germline CDR1 reads MNHNS; CDR2 reads SASEGT. Trimming took 4 bases from V and 4 from J, leaving 17 bases between them. The CDR3 runs 16 residues. The CDR3 sequence is CASSASGTYAYNEQFF. In DNA form, the CDR3 reads TGTGCCAGCAGTGCTTCAGGAACCTACGCTTACAATGAGCAGTTCTTC.

The chain links TRBV24-1 to TRBJ2-3, with D possibly being TRBD1 (6 bases). Germline CDR1 reads KGHDR; CDR2 reads SFDVKD. V lost 3 bases and J 14 bases, leaving 14 bases between the germline ends. The CDR3 sequence is 12 residues long. This CDR3 reads CATSDARDIGYF. The CDR3, as DNA: TGTGCCACCAGTGATGCCCGGGACATTGGGTATTTT.

Notes on this clonotype: This sequence may be a read error, since a much larger clone differs from it by one base. The chain employs TRBV12-3 or TRBV12-4 and TRBJ1-1, with 7 bases that match TRBD1. The ends lost 5 bases at V and 6 bases at J; junction bases unmatched: 9. The CDR3 spans 14 residues. This CDR3 reads CASSVGGRGSEAFF. The DNA of the CDR3 is TGTGCCAGCAGTGTGGGCGGCAGGGGGTCTGAAGCTTTCTTT.

CDR3 amino acids: CASSSTPQGNEQFF. The DNA of the CDR3 is TGTGCCAGCAGTTCCACTCCGCAGGGAAATGAGCAGTTCTTC. V usage is TRBV6-2 or TRBV6-3 and J usage is TRBJ2-1; tentatively, D is TRBD1 (5 bases). V lost 4 bases, J lost 7 bases, and 14 bases lay in between. This CDR3 comprises 14 residues. Germline V gene sequence: CDR1 MNHEY, CDR2 SVGEGT.

This clonotype was observed a few times. The gene calls are TRBV7-9 and TRBJ1-2; no clear D gene. The CDR3 is 14 amino acids. V lost 5 bases to trimming and J lost 2 bases, with 12 bases between them. Germline V gives CDR1 SEHNR, CDR2 FQNEAQ (reference sequence). This chain's CDR3 is CASSPSDGNYGYTF. In nucleotides, the CDR3 is TGTGCCAGCAGCCCATCGGACGGAAACTATGGCTACACCTTC.